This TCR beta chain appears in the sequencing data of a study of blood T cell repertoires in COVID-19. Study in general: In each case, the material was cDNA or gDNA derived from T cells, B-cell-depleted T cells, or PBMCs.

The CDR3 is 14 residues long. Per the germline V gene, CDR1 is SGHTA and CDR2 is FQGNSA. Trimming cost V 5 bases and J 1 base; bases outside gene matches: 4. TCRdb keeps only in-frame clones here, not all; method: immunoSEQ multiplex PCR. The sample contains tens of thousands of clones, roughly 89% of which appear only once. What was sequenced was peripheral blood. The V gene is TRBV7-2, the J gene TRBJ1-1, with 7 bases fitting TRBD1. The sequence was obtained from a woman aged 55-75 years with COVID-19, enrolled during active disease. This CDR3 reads CASSPQGRNTEAFF. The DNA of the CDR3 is TGTGCCAGCAGCCCACAGGGGAGGAACACTGAAGCTTTCTTT. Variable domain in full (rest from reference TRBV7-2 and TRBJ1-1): GAGVSQSPSNKVTEKGKDVELRCDPISGHTALYWYRQSLGQGLEFLIYFQGNSAPDKSGLPSDRFSAERTGGSVSTLTIQRTQQEDSAVYLCASSPQGRNTEAFFGQGTRLTVV.